This entry is about one TCR beta chain. The junction shows a germline mismatch at one end, possibly a read error. CDR3 size: 12 residues. CDR1 is SEHNR, CDR2 FQNEAQ, per germline (reference sequence). The data belong to a study of cytomegalovirus exposure and HLA in healthy donors. Primers for the PCR totalled 60 Vbeta and 13 Jbeta. Only in-frame clones appear in the TCRdb table, and some are missing; sequencing was by immunoSEQ multiplex PCR. The data hold 180,000 or so clones, with 79% observed a single time. The receptor comes from a woman between 50 and 59 years old in good health and CMV-seronegative. The sequenced sample was PBMCs. V usage is TRBV7-9 and J usage is TRBJ1-2, with D unclear. The CDR3 loop is CSSSSGVYGYTF. DNA of the CDR3: TGTTCCAGCAGCTCCGGAGTTTATGGCTACACCTTC.